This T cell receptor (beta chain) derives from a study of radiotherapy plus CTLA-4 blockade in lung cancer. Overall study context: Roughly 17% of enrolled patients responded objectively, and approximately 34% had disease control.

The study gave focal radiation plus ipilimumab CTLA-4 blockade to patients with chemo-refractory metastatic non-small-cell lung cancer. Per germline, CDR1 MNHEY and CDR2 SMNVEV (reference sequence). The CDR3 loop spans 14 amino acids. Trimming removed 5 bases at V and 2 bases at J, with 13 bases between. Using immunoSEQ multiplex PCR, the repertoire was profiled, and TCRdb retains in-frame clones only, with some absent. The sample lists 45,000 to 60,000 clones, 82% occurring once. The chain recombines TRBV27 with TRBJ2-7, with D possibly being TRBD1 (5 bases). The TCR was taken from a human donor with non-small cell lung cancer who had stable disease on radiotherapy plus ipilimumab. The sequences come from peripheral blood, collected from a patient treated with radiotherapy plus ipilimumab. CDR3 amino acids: CASSRKDTAYEQYF. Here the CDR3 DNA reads TGTGCCAGCAGTAGAAAGGACACCGCCTACGAGCAGTACTTC.